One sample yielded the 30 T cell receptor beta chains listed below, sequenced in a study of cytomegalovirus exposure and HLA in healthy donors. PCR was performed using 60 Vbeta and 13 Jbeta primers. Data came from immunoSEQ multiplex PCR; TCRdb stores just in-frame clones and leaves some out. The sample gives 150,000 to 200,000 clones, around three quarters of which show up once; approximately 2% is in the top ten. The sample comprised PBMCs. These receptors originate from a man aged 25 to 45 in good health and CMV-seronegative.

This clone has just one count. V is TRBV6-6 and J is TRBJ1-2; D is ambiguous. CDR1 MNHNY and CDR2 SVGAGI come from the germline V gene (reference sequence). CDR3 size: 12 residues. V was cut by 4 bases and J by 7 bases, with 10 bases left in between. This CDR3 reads CASSFLRGGYTF. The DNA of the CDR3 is TGTGCCAGCAGTTTCCTGCGGGGTGGCTACACCTTC.

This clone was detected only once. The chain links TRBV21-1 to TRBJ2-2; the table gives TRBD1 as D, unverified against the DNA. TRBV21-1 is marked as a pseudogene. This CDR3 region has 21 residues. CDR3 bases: TGTGCCAGCAGCAAAGCGGCACGCCCAAAGGGGAAACAGGGGGGCACCGGGGAGCTGTTTTTT. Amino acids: CASSKAARPKGKQGGTGELFF.

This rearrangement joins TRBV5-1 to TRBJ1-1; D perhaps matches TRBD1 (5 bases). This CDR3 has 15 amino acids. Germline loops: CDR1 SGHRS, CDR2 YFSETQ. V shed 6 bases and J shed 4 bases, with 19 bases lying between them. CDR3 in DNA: TGCGCCAGCATGATAGACTCCCGGGGGGTCACTGAAGCTTTCTTT. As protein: CASMIDSRGVTEAFF.

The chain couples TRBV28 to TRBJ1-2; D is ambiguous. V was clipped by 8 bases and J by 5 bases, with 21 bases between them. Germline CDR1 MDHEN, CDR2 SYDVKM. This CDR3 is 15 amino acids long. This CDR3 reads CASLLSPPRGYGYTF. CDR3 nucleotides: TGTGCCAGCCTTCTTAGCCCGCCCAGAGGGTATGGCTACACCTTC.

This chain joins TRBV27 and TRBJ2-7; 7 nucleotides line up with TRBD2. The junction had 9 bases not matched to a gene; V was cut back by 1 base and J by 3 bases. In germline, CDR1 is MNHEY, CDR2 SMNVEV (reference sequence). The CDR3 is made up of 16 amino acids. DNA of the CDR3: TGTGCCAGCAGTTTATTCCGGCGGGAGCAATTCTACGAGCAGTACTTC. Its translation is CASSLFRREQFYEQYF.

CDR3 sequence reads: CASSARSDKNIQYF. In nucleotides, the CDR3 is TGTGCCAGCAGCGCCCGGTCTGACAAAAACATTCAGTACTTC. V gene TRBV9 combines with J gene TRBJ2-4; no clear D. CDR3 length: 14 residues. The V gene's germline CDR1 is SGDLS and CDR2 YYNGEE. Trimming stripped 3 bases from V and 3 bases from J, with 10 bases between.

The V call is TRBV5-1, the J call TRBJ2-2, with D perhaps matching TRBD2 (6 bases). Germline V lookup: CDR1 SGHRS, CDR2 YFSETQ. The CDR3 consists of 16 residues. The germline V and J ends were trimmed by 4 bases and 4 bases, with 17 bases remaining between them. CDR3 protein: CASSPGLGGSTGELFF. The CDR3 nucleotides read TGCGCCAGCAGCCCCGGTTTGGGGGGTAGCACCGGGGAGCTGTTTTTT.

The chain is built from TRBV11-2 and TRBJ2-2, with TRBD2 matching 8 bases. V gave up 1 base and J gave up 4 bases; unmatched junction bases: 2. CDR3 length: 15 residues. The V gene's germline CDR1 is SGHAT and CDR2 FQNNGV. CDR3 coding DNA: TGTGCCAGCAGCTTAGCTAGCGGGCGCACCGGGGAGCTGTTTTTT. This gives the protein CASSLASGRTGELFF.

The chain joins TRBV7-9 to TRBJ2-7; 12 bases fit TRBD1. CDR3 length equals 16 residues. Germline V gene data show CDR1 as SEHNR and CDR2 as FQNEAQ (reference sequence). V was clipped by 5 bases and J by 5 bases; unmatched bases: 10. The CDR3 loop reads CASSHTPGTGGDEQYF. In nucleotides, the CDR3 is TGTGCCAGCAGCCATACCCCCGGGACAGGGGGCGACGAGCAGTACTTC.

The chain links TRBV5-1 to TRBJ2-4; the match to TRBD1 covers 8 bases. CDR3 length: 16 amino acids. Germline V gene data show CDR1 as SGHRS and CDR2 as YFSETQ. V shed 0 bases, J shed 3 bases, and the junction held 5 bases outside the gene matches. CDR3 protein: CASSLGQGMDKNIQYF. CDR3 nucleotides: TGCGCCAGCAGCTTGGGACAGGGGATGGACAAAAACATTCAGTACTTC.

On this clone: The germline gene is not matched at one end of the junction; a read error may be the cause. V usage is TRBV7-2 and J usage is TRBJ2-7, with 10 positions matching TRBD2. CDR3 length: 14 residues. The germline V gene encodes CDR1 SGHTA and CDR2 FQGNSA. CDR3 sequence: CASSLAGGSYEQYF. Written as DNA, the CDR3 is TGTGCCAGCAGTTTAGCGGGAGGTTCCTACGAGCAGTACTTC.

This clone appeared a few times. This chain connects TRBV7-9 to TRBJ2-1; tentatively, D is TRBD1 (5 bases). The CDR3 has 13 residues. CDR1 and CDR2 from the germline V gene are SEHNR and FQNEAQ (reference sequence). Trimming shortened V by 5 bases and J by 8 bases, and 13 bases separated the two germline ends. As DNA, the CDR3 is TGTGCCAGCAGCCCAACATCACAGGATGAGCAGTTCTTC. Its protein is CASSPTSQDEQFF.

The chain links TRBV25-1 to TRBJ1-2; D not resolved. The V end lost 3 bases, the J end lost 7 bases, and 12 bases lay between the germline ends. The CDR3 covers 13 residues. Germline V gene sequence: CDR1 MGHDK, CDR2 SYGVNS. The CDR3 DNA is TGTGCCAGCAGTGACGCTGGCTTCGCTGGCTACACCTTC. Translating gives CASSDAGFAGYTF.

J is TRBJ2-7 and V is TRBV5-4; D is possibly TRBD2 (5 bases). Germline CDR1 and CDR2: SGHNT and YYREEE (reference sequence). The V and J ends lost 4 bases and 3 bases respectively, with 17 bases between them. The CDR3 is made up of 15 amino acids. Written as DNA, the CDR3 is TGTGCCAGCAGCCCTGATCGTGGGAGTGTCTACGAGCAGTACTTC. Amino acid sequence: CASSPDRGSVYEQYF. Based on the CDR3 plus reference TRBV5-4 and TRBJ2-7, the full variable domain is ETGVTQSPTHLIKTRGQQVTLRCSSQSGHNTVSWYQQALGQGPQFIFQYYREEENGRGNFPPRFSGLQFPNYSSELNVNALELDDSALYLCASSPDRGSVYEQYFGPGTRLTVT.

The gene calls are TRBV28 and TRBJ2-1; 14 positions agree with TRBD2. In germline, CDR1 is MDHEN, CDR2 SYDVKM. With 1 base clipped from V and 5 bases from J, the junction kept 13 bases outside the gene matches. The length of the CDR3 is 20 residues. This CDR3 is CASSLYWGTSGSVGNNEQFF. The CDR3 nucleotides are TGTGCCAGCAGTTTATACTGGGGGACTAGCGGGAGTGTTGGTAACAATGAGCAGTTCTTC.

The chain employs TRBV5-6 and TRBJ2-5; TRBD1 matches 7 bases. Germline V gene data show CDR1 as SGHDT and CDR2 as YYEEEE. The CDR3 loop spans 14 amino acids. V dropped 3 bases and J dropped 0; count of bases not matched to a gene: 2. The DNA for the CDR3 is TGTGCCAGCAGCTGGGGGACAGACCAAGAGACCCAGTACTTC. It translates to CASSWGTDQETQYF.

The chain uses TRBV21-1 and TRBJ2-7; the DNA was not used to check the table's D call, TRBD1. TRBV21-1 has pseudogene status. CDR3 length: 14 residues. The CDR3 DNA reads TGTGCCAGCAGCAAAGGGGGCCCCACGTACGAGCAGTACTTC. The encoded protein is CASSKGGPTYEQYF.

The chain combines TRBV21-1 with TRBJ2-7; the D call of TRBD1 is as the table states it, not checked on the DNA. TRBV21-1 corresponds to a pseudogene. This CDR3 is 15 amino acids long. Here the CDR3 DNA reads TGTGCCAGCAGCAAAGAGAATGGCAGCTCCTACGAGCAGTACTTC. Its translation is CASSKENGSSYEQYF.

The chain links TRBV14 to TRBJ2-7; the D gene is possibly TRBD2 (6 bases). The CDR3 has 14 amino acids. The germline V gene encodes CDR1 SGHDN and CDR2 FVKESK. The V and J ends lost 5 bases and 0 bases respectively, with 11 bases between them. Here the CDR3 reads CASSFGGSSYEQYF. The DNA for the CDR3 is TGTGCCAGCAGCTTCGGGGGTAGCTCCTACGAGCAGTACTTC.

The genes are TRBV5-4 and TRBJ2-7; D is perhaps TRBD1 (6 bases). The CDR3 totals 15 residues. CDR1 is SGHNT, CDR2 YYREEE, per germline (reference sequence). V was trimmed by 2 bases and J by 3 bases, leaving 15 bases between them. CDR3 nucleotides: TGTGCCAGCAGCTTCAACACAGGGTCAGGCTACGAGCAGTACTTC. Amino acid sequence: CASSFNTGSGYEQYF.

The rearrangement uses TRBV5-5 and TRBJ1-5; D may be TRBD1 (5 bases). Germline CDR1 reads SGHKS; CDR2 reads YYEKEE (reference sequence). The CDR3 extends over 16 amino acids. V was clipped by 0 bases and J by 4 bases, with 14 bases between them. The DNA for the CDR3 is TGTGCCAGCAGCTTGGCCGCAACAGGCGGTAATCAGCCCCAGCATTTT. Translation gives CASSLAATGGNQPQHF.

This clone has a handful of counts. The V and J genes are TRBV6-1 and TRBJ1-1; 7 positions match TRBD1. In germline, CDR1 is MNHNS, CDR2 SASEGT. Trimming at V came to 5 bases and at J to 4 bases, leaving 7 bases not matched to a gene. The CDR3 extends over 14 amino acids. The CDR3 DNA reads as TGTGCCAGCAGTACATCACAGGGGATCACTGAAGCTTTCTTT. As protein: CASSTSQGITEAFF.

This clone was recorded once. The CDR3 loop reads CASSSLGREEEYF. DNA for the CDR3: TGTGCCAGCAGTTCCCTTGGACGGGAGGAGGAGTATTTT. The V call is TRBV28, the J call TRBJ2-3, with 7 bases fitting TRBD2. J was trimmed by 13 bases and V by 4 bases; bases with no gene match: 11. This CDR3 comprises 13 residues. Germline CDR1 is MDHEN and CDR2 is SYDVKM.

The CDR3 nucleotides are TGTGCCAGCAGCCTGGACATGGGGGGGGAGACCCAGTACTTC. Translating gives CASSLDMGGETQYF. This rearrangement joins TRBV14 to TRBJ2-5; 7 nucleotides align to TRBD2. V was clipped by 4 bases and J by 5 bases; unmatched bases: 7. Per the germline V gene, CDR1 is SGHDN and CDR2 is FVKESK. CDR3 length equals 14 residues.

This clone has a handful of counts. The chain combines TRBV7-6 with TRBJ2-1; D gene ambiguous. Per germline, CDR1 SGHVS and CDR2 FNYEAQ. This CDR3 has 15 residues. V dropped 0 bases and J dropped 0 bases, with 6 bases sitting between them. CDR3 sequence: CASSLARSSYNEQFF. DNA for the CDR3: TGTGCCAGCAGCTTAGCGAGGAGCTCCTACAATGAGCAGTTCTTC.

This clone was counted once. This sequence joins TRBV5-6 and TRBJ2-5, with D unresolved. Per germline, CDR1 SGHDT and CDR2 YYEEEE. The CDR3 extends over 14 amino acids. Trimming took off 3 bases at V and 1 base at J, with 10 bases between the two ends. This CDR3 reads CASSWPEPQETQYF. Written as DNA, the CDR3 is TGTGCCAGCAGCTGGCCGGAGCCCCAAGAGACCCAGTACTTC.

CDR3 sequence reads: CASSVGTGAYEQYF. The CDR3 DNA reads as TGTGCCAGCAGCGTAGGGACAGGGGCCTACGAGCAGTACTTC. J is TRBJ2-7 and V is TRBV9, with 9 bases identical to TRBD1. V was clipped by 0 bases and J by 2 bases; unmatched bases: 0. The CDR3 has 14 amino acids. The germline gives CDR1 SGDLS, CDR2 YYNGEE.

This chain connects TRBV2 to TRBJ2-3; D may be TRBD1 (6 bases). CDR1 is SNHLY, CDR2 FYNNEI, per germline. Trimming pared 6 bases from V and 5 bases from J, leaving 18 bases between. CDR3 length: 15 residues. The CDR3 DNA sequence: TGTGCCAGCAGAGGGGGTATGGGGTTTGGAGATACGCAGTATTTT. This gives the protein CASRGGMGFGDTQYF.

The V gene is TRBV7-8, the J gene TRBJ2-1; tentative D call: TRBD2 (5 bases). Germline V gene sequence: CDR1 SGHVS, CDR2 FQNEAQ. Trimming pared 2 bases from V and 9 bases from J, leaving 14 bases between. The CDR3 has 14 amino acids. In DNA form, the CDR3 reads TGTGCCAGCAGCTTATCCCCTAGCACGGGTGAGCAGTTCTTC. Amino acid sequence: CASSLSPSTGEQFF.

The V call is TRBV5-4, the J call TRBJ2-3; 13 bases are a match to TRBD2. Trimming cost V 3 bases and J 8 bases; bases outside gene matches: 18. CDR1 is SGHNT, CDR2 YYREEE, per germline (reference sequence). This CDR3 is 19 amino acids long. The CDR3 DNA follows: TGTGCCAGCAGCTCGCAAAAAAAGGGACTAGCGGGAAGTAGTATTACGCAGTATTTT. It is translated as CASSSQKKGLAGSSITQYF. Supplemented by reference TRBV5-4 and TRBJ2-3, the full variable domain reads ETGVTQSPTHLIKTRGQQVTLRCSSQSGHNTVSWYQQALGQGPQFIFQYYREEENGRGNFPPRFSGLQFPNYSSELNVNALELDDSALYLCASSSQKKGLAGSSITQYFGPGTRLTVL.